This T cell receptor beta chain emerged from a study of blood T cell repertoires in COVID-19. Background on the study: Samples representing acute and convalescent COVID-19 were sourced from the United States, Italy and Spain. PBMCs, B-cell-depleted T cells, or T cells provided the cDNA or gDNA that made up the material.

Germline CDR1 SEHNR, CDR2 FQNEAQ (reference sequence). The CDR3 contains 16 residues. Trimming removed 5 bases at V and 6 bases at J, with 20 bases between. Only in-frame clones appear in the TCRdb table, and some are missing; sequencing was by immunoSEQ multiplex PCR. The data contain around 18,000 clones, nearly 90% of them singletons. The chain recombines TRBV7-9 with TRBJ2-4; tentative D call: TRBD1 (6 bases). The specimen sequenced was peripheral blood. The clonotype comes from a man aged 55 to 70 with active COVID-19. CDR3 amino acids: CASSLLTGVATNIQYF. The DNA of the CDR3 is TGTGCCAGCAGCCTTCTGACAGGCGTTGCGACAAACATTCAGTACTTC.